The 3 T cell receptor beta chains presented below share a single source sample, sequenced in a study of T cell repertoires in cytomegalovirus infection. Via MiXCR, TCRdb re-called the reads, giving one row per CDR3 protein. Of 140,000 to 150,000 distinct CDR3 sequences in the sample, about 31% were seen once. These receptors' antigens are unknown. This specimen consisted of CD8+ T cells from cultured PBMCs, obtained from culture after CMV antigen stimulation. These receptors originate from a human donor in good health (CMV status not recorded). Some clones in this sample may be carry-over from other donors' samples.

The table lists this clonotype with many counts. The gene calls are TRBV12-3 or TRBV12-4 and TRBJ2-2; TRBD1 matches at 7 bases. This CDR3 is built from 15 residues. The ends lost 1 base at V and 5 bases at J; junction bases unmatched: 4. The DNA of the CDR3 is TGTGCCAGCAGTTTAGAAAGGGGGCAGACCGGGGAGCTGTTTTTT. Protein: CASSLERGQTGELFF.

This clonotype was detected only a few times. V usage is TRBV6-1 and J usage is TRBJ2-2; 11 bases are shared with TRBD2. CDR3 size: 17 residues. The trim removed 5 bases at V and 4 bases at J, leaving 9 bases unmatched. Germline lookup yields CDR1 MNHNS and CDR2 SASEGT. CDR3 residues: CASSSPTGTSGTGELFF. The DNA of the CDR3 is TGTGCCAGCAGTTCCCCAACCGGGACTAGCGGCACCGGGGAGCTGTTTTTT.

The chain is built from TRBV27 and TRBJ1-3; D possibly corresponds to TRBD1 (5 bases). Germline values: CDR1 MNHEY, CDR2 SMNVEV (reference sequence). The V end was cut by 3 bases, the J end by 0 bases, with 6 bases between. This CDR3 contains 14 residues. CDR3 sequence reads: CASSLGPSGNTIYF. CDR3 in DNA: TGTGCCAGCAGTTTGGGACCCTCTGGAAACACCATATATTTT.